One and the same sample provided the 10 T cell receptor beta chains below, sequenced in a study of Tregs in tolerant kidney transplant recipients. The data were produced by immunoSEQ multiplex PCR, yet TCRdb's version contains in-frame clones alone and is incomplete. The data show 100,000 to 150,000 clones, 92% seen once. Material: CD4+ T cells from blood. These receptors all stem from a human donor in good health.

The V and J genes are TRBV19 and TRBJ2-2; 7 positions match TRBD1. With V trimmed by 8 bases and J by 1 base, 4 bases remained unmatched. The CDR3 covers 14 residues. The germline V gene encodes CDR1 LNHDA and CDR2 SQIVND (reference sequence). In nucleotides, the CDR3 is TGTGCCAGTTCAAGGGGGCGGAACACCGGGGAGCTGTTTTTT. It encodes CASSRGRNTGELFF.

This clone was seen only once. This chain joins TRBV6-5 and TRBJ1-5; the D gene is possibly TRBD1 (6 bases). The CDR3 is 13 amino acids. Trimming cost V 2 bases and J 6 bases, with 8 bases left between them. The germline gives CDR1 MNHEY, CDR2 SVGAGI. For the CDR3, the DNA is TGTGCCAGCAGTTACGGAGGGGGTCAGCCCCAGCATTTT. Translation: CASSYGGGQPQHF.

The chain carries TRBV18 and TRBJ2-5; D not certain. CDR1 KGHSH and CDR2 LQKENI come from the germline V gene. This CDR3 region has 12 residues. Deletions cut 3 bases from V and 1 base from J, with 3 bases between. DNA for the CDR3: TGTGCCAGCTCACCGGGCCAAGAGACCCAGTACTTC. Its protein is CASSPGQETQYF.

V and J are TRBV7-9 and TRBJ2-3, with TRBD1 as a possible D gene (6 bases). Trimming removed 6 bases at V and 4 bases at J, with 17 bases between. Looked up from germline, CDR1 is SEHNR and CDR2 is FQNEAQ (reference sequence). CDR3 length: 15 residues. CDR3 loop: CASRLRQPGADTQYF. The CDR3 DNA is TGTGCCAGCAGATTAAGACAGCCAGGGGCAGATACGCAGTATTTT.

This sequence joins TRBV9 and TRBJ1-4; a possible D gene is TRBD1 (5 bases). Trimming stripped 2 bases from V and 7 bases from J, with 27 bases between. This CDR3 is built from 19 residues. The germline gives CDR1 SGDLS, CDR2 YYNGEE. The CDR3 nucleotides are TGTGCCAGCAGCGTGTACCCCTCCCAAGTGGGGGGATGGCGTGAAAAACTGTTTTTT. As protein: CASSVYPSQVGGWREKLFF.

The chain uses TRBV6-6 and TRBJ2-5; D is undetermined. Trimming removed 4 bases at V and 5 bases at J, with 8 bases between. The CDR3 covers 12 residues. Germline V gene data show CDR1 as MNHNY and CDR2 as SVGAGI (reference sequence). Written as DNA, the CDR3 is TGTGCCAGCAGTTCTTACGCGGAGACCCAGTACTTC. Its protein product is CASSSYAETQYF.

As concerns this clone: This specimen includes other DNA sequences encoding the same CDR3. The chain carries TRBV9 and TRBJ2-3; TRBD2 agrees at 12 bases. V shed 3 bases, J shed 0 bases, and the junction held 2 bases outside the gene matches. From germline, CDR1 is SGDLS and CDR2 YYNGEE. The CDR3 spans 16 residues. CDR3 residues: CASSALAGGSTDTQYF. Written as DNA, the CDR3 is TGTGCCAGCAGCGCGCTAGCGGGGGGGAGCACAGATACGCAGTATTTT.

V usage is TRBV18 and J usage is TRBJ1-1; 8 nucleotides align to TRBD1. Unmatched junction bases numbered 2, after V lost 2 bases and J lost 3 bases. This CDR3 is built from 14 residues. Germline V gene lookup returns CDR1 KGHSH and CDR2 LQKENI. The DNA for the CDR3 is TGTGCCAGCTCACCATCGACAGGGGACACTGAAGCTTTCTTT. It yields the protein CASSPSTGDTEAFF. The full variable domain, with the rest looked up from reference TRBV18 and TRBJ1-1, is NAGVMQNPRHLVRRRGQEARLRCSPMKGHSHVYWYRQLPEEGLKFMVYLQKENIIDESGMPKERFSAEFPKEGPSILRIQQVVRGDSAAYFCASSPSTGDTEAFFGQGTRLTVV.

The V gene is TRBV19, the J gene TRBJ1-4; tentative D call: TRBD1 (6 bases). This CDR3 contains 14 residues. The germline gives CDR1 LNHDA, CDR2 SQIVND (reference sequence). Trimming removed 10 bases from V and 8 bases from J, with 20 bases in between. CDR3 DNA: TGTGCCACTCACTCGGGGGCAAGAGGAGAAAAACTGTTTTTT. Its protein is CATHSGARGEKLFF.

The chain couples TRBV28 to TRBJ2-4; 7 nucleotides agree with TRBD1. Germline V CDR1 and CDR2: MDHEN, SYDVKM. The CDR3 sequence is 15 residues long. With 3 bases clipped from V and 5 bases from J, the junction kept 7 bases outside the gene matches. The CDR3 protein is CASSFRTGGQNIQYF. Written as DNA, the CDR3 is TGTGCCAGCAGTTTTAGGACAGGTGGCCAAAACATTCAGTACTTC.